This passage covers 9 T cell receptor beta chains from one sample sequenced in a study of T cells after somatic rescue of genetic block. Measured with immunoSEQ multiplex PCR; TCRdb has only the in-frame clones, and not every one. The sample contains approximately 8,000 clones, 65% to 90% of which appear only once. Sequencing was carried out using peripheral blood mononuclear cells (PBMCs). These receptors were taken from a boy aged 5-17 years.

This rearrangement joins TRBV2 to TRBJ2-7; no firm D call. V gave up 6 bases and J gave up 3 bases, with 9 bases separating them. There are 12 residues in the CDR3. The germline CDR1 and CDR2 sequences are SNHLY and FYNNEI. The CDR3 here is CASRRTNYEQYF. CDR3 nucleotides: TGTGCCAGCAGACGTACGAACTACGAGCAGTACTTC.

This chain joins TRBV6-6 and TRBJ1-1, with 8 bases fitting TRBD1. V lost 6 bases to trimming and J lost 5 bases; unmatched junction nucleotides: 8. This CDR3 has 14 residues. The V gene's germline CDR1 is MNHNY and CDR2 SVGAGI (reference sequence). CDR3 sequence (DNA): TGTGCCAGCAGAAGACAGGGGAAGGGGACTGAAGCTTTCTTT. This translates into CASRRQGKGTEAFF.

V and J are TRBV6-1 and TRBJ2-7; 7 nucleotides agree with TRBD1. The CDR3 contains 15 residues. The germline gives CDR1 MNHNS, CDR2 SASEGT. The junction had 12 bases not matched to a gene; V was cut back by 6 bases and J by 4 bases. The CDR3 region is CASRPGQALVYEQYF. CDR3 sequence (DNA): TGTGCCAGCAGACCCGGACAGGCATTAGTTTACGAGCAGTACTTC.

In DNA form, the CDR3 reads TGTGCCAGCAGCTTAGAGGGCAGTAAGGCCAAAAACATTCAGTACTTC. This sequence encodes CASSLEGSKAKNIQYF. The V and J genes are TRBV7-2 and TRBJ2-4; D is undetermined. V was trimmed by 1 base and J by 1 base, leaving 11 bases between them. This CDR3 is built from 16 residues. Germline V gives CDR1 SGHTA, CDR2 FQGNSA.

This chain connects TRBV2 to TRBJ2-5; TRBD2 is a possible D gene (5 bases). The V and J ends lost 8 bases and 5 bases respectively, with 18 bases between them. CDR1 and CDR2 (germline): SNHLY, FYNNEI. The length of the CDR3 is 14 residues. CDR3 protein: CASLATYNKETQYF. The DNA for the CDR3 is TGTGCCAGCTTAGCGACTTACAATAAGGAGACCCAGTACTTC.

This clone has more than one count but fewer than ten. The chain carries TRBV11-2 and TRBJ2-2, with TRBD2 matching over 11 bases. There are 15 residues in the CDR3. Germline CDR1 is SGHAT and CDR2 is FQNNGV. V was clipped by 3 bases and J by 4 bases; unmatched bases: 1. DNA of the CDR3: TGTGCCAGCAGCTTCCTAGCGGGAGGCACCGGGGAGCTGTTTTTT. This codes for CASSFLAGGTGELFF.

The chain recombines TRBV4-2 with TRBJ2-5, with D perhaps TRBD1 or TRBD2 (6 bases each). The germline CDR1 and CDR2 sequences are LGHNA and YNFKEQ. V was pared by 0 bases and J by 6 bases, with 20 bases between. The CDR3 is made up of 17 amino acids. The DNA for the CDR3 is TGTGCCAGCAGCCAAGACGGGGACTCGCCCTGGGGGCAGACCCAGTACTTC. It codes for CASSQDGDSPWGQTQYF.

The table lists this clone with a few counts. The chain joins TRBV28 to TRBJ1-2; TRBD1 is a possible D gene (5 bases). This CDR3 has 12 amino acids. Trimming pared 6 bases from V and 7 bases from J, leaving 12 bases between. CDR1 and CDR2 (germline): MDHEN, SYDVKM. The chain's CDR3 is CASSGGRGGYTF. The CDR3 nucleotides are TGTGCCAGCAGCGGGGGGAGGGGTGGCTACACCTTC.

This chain uses TRBV11-2 with TRBJ2-1, with TRBD2 matching over 11 bases. With 4 bases clipped from V and 4 bases from J, the junction kept 3 bases outside the gene matches. CDR1 is SGHAT and CDR2 is FQNNGV in the germline V gene. This CDR3 has 15 amino acids. The CDR3 is CASSWVAGGYNEQFF. The CDR3 DNA is TGTGCCAGCAGCTGGGTAGCGGGAGGGTACAATGAGCAGTTCTTC.